This passage covers 10 T cell receptor beta chains from one sample sequenced in a study of blood T cell repertoires in COVID-19. Assay: immunoSEQ multiplex PCR; the TCRdb copy retains only in-frame clones and omits some. The sample yields roughly 120,000 clones, 82% seen once. Material: peripheral blood. The origin of the receptors is a human donor in a cohort sampled during active COVID-19.

J is TRBJ2-1 and V is TRBV19, with 13 bases that match TRBD2. Germline assignment: CDR1 LNHDA and CDR2 SQIVND (reference sequence). J gave up 2 bases and V 4 bases, and 8 bases lay outside the gene matches. The CDR3 contains 18 residues. DNA of the CDR3: TGTGCCAGTAGTACCGGGACTAGCGGGGCCACAGCCTACAATGAGCAGTTCTTC. Amino acid sequence: CASSTGTSGATAYNEQFF.

The chain carries TRBV28 and TRBJ1-4; D unresolved. The germline V gene encodes CDR1 MDHEN and CDR2 SYDVKM. The V end lost 5 bases, the J end lost 2 bases, and 9 bases lay between the germline ends. The CDR3 consists of 14 residues. This chain's CDR3 is CASSKLGTNEKLFF. For the CDR3, the DNA is TGTGCCAGCAGTAAACTCGGGACTAATGAAAAACTGTTTTTT. Combining the CDR3 with reference TRBV28 and TRBJ1-4 gives the whole variable domain DVKVTQSSRYLVKRTGEKVFLECVQDMDHENMFWYRQDPGLGLRLIYFSYDVKMKEKGDIPEGYSVSREKKERFSLILESASTNQTSMYLCASSKLGTNEKLFFGSGTQLSVL.

This rearrangement joins TRBV1 to TRBJ2-3; the table's D call TRBD2 went unverified against the DNA. TRBV1 counts as a pseudogene. There are 18 residues in the CDR3. The DNA for the CDR3 is TGCACCAACAGCCGGGGACTAGCGGGTCCTCGGGGCACAGATACGCAGTATTTT. Its translation: CTNSRGLAGPRGTDTQYF.

The chain employs TRBV4-3 and TRBJ1-2; TRBD1 is a possible D gene (6 bases). CDR1 and CDR2 from the germline V gene are LGHNA and YSLEER. The CDR3 totals 13 residues. Trimming removed 4 bases at V and 8 bases at J, with 14 bases between. The CDR3 spells CASSPWTASGYTF. The CDR3, as DNA: TGCGCCAGCAGCCCCTGGACAGCCTCGGGCTACACCTTC.

The V and J genes are TRBV6-2 or TRBV6-3 and TRBJ1-5; a possible D gene is TRBD1 (5 bases). CDR1 and CDR2 from the germline V gene are MNHEY and SVGEGT. The CDR3 length is 15 residues. V shed 6 bases and J shed 7 bases, with 19 bases lying between them. The CDR3 is CASSLGAGFGQPQHF. The DNA for the CDR3 is TGTGCCAGCAGCCTAGGGGCGGGGTTCGGGCAGCCCCAGCATTTT.

The genes are TRBV6-5 and TRBJ2-1; 11 bases map to TRBD2. CDR1 and CDR2 from the germline V gene are MNHEY and SVGAGI. The CDR3 extends over 13 amino acids. V dropped 2 bases and J dropped 10; count of bases not matched to a gene: 1. Written as DNA, the CDR3 is TGTGCCAGCAGTTACGTAGCGGGGGGGGAGCAGTTCTTC. It codes for CASSYVAGGEQFF.

The chain employs TRBV19 and TRBJ1-5; D is unclear. The germline V gene encodes CDR1 LNHDA and CDR2 SQIVND (reference sequence). Trimming removed 5 bases at V and 1 base at J, with 12 bases between. The CDR3 has 15 amino acids. CDR3: CASSHGHLSNQPQHF. The CDR3 bases are TGTGCCAGTAGTCATGGGCACCTAAGCAATCAGCCCCAGCATTTT.

V is TRBV6-2 or TRBV6-3 and J is TRBJ1-4, with 8 bases identical to TRBD1. This CDR3 region has 16 residues. V dropped 6 bases and J dropped 0; count of bases not matched to a gene: 6. Germline lookup yields CDR1 MNHEY and CDR2 SVGEGT. CDR3: CASSEVQGATNEKLFF. Here the CDR3 DNA reads TGTGCCAGCAGCGAGGTACAGGGGGCAACTAATGAAAAACTGTTTTTT.

The chain employs TRBV6-5 and TRBJ2-5, with 10 bases identical to TRBD2. There are 15 residues in the CDR3. The J segment lost 3 bases and the V segment lost 7 bases, leaving 8 bases of the junction unmatched. From germline, CDR1 is MNHEY and CDR2 SVGAGI. CDR3 in amino acids: CASTHSLAGEETQYF. CDR3 nucleotides: TGTGCCAGCACTCACAGTCTAGCGGGGGAAGAGACCCAGTACTTC.

The rearrangement joins TRBV7-2 to TRBJ2-5, with TRBD2 matching over 9 bases. Trimming at V came to 1 base and at J to 2 bases, leaving 5 bases not matched to a gene. CDR1 is SGHTA and CDR2 is FQGNSA in the germline V gene. The CDR3 has 16 amino acids. CDR3 nucleotide sequence: TGTGCCAGCAGCTTAGGGCGGGGGGGCGGTCAAGAGACCCAGTACTTC. Protein product: CASSLGRGGGQETQYF.